Shown below are 10 T cell receptor beta chains from a single sample sequenced in a study of shared clonotypes between healthy human individuals (dated by TCRdb to 2018 to 2021). CD8 naive samples were CD45RO-negative cells positively selected for CCR7, giving a CD45RA+CCR7+ population that excluded TemRA cells. The method behind the library was the immunoSEQ multiplex PCR assay. TCRdb took this table from immuneACCESS and kept in-frame rearrangements with V and J called. Such tables lack part of the clones; where checked against another copy, unresolved V genes explain under half of the gap, and the rest is unexplained. The sample table lists about 2.1 million clones, 93% of them with a count of one. The ten biggest clones cover roughly 1.7% of the sample. Source material: naive CD8+ T cells from PBMCs. Reading the label with the study, this specimen's cell subset or site is: CD45RA+CCR7+. These receptors originate from a man in his late teens or twenties in good health. Some clones in this sample may be carry-over from other donors' samples.

The chain uses TRBV4-1 and TRBJ2-3; 9 positions match TRBD2. The CDR3 has 15 residues. The germline CDR1 and CDR2 sequences are MGHRA and YSYEKL. J was trimmed by 5 bases and V by 2 bases; bases with no gene match: 5. CDR3 bases: TGCGCCAGCAGCCAACGGGGACTAGCTTTAGATACGCAGTATTTT. It specifies CASSQRGLALDTQYF.

This clone was seen only once. The V gene is TRBV7-6, the J gene TRBJ2-2; D uncertain. CDR1 SGHVS and CDR2 FNYEAQ come from the germline V gene. The CDR3 length is 12 residues. The V gene lost 5 bases and the J gene lost 6 bases, with 7 bases spanning the gap. CDR3 sequence: CASSASPGELFF. The CDR3 bases are TGTGCCAGCAGCGCTTCTCCCGGGGAGCTGTTTTTT.

This chain connects TRBV27 to TRBJ2-1; unclear D gene. This CDR3 is 13 amino acids long. Trimming took 10 bases from V and 2 from J, leaving 12 bases between them. Germline CDR1 and CDR2: MNHEY and SMNVEV (reference sequence). For the CDR3, the DNA is TGTGCCACCCTCTCCTGGGCCTACAATGAGCAGTTCTTC. This sequence encodes CATLSWAYNEQFF.

The V and J genes are TRBV19 and TRBJ2-6, with no clear D. The CDR3 sequence is 15 residues long. Germline V gene sequence: CDR1 LNHDA, CDR2 SQIVND (reference sequence). V lost 3 bases to trimming and J lost 0 bases, with 6 bases between them. CDR3 DNA sequence: TGTGCCAGTAGTATTCCCGTCTCTGGGGCCAACGTCCTGACTTTC. This encodes CASSIPVSGANVLTF.

This rearrangement joins TRBV7-9 to TRBJ1-1; D is ambiguous. Trimming took off 4 bases at V and 7 bases at J, with 4 bases between the two ends. The germline gives CDR1 SEHNR, CDR2 FQNEAQ (reference sequence). This CDR3 spans 10 amino acids. The DNA of the CDR3 is TGTGCCAGCAGCTCAGTTGAAGCTTTCTTT. Amino acids: CASSSVEAFF.

J is TRBJ2-5 and V is TRBV9, with TRBD2 matching 11 bases. CDR3 length: 16 amino acids. Germline CDR1 SGDLS, CDR2 YYNGEE. V lost 5 bases to trimming and J lost 0 bases; unmatched junction nucleotides: 6. This chain's CDR3 is CASSEASGRNQETQYF. The CDR3 coding sequence is TGTGCCAGCAGTGAAGCTAGCGGGAGGAACCAAGAGACCCAGTACTTC.

V gene TRBV7-2 combines with J gene TRBJ2-1; perhaps TRBD1 as D (6 bases). The CDR3 sequence is 15 residues long. The germline V gene encodes CDR1 SGHTA and CDR2 FQGNSA. The V end was cut by 5 bases, the J end by 7 bases, with 18 bases between. CDR3 coding DNA: TGTGCCAGCAGCCCCTCTTGGGCAAGGGGGAATGAGCAGTTCTTC. This sequence encodes CASSPSWARGNEQFF.

This clone was detected a few times. V is TRBV7-9 and J is TRBJ1-4; D is unresolved. V was cut by 1 base and J by 12 bases, with 12 bases left in between. The CDR3 has 13 amino acids. Germline V gives CDR1 SEHNR, CDR2 FQNEAQ (reference sequence). The CDR3 DNA follows: TGTGCCAGCAGCTTAGTGGCAGGCGAGGAACTGTTTTTT. This gives the protein CASSLVAGEELFF.

This clone has only a few counts. This sequence joins TRBV6-5 and TRBJ2-2; weak D call: TRBD2 (5 bases). CDR3 size: 14 residues. Trimming left V 0 bases short and J 6 bases short, with 8 bases between. Germline lookup yields CDR1 MNHEY and CDR2 SVGAGI. The CDR3 bases are TGTGCCAGCAGTTACTCTCGGGAACCCGGGGAGCTGTTTTTT. It translates to CASSYSREPGELFF.

CDR3 in DNA: TGCGCCAGCAGTGGGGGGCTCTGGGATACGCAGTATTTT. It yields the protein CASSGGLWDTQYF. V usage is TRBV10-1 and J usage is TRBJ2-3; tentatively, D is TRBD1 (6 bases). Trimming shortened V by 4 bases and J by 6 bases, and 11 bases separated the two germline ends. Per germline, CDR1 WNHNN and CDR2 SYGVQD (reference sequence). The CDR3 loop spans 13 amino acids.